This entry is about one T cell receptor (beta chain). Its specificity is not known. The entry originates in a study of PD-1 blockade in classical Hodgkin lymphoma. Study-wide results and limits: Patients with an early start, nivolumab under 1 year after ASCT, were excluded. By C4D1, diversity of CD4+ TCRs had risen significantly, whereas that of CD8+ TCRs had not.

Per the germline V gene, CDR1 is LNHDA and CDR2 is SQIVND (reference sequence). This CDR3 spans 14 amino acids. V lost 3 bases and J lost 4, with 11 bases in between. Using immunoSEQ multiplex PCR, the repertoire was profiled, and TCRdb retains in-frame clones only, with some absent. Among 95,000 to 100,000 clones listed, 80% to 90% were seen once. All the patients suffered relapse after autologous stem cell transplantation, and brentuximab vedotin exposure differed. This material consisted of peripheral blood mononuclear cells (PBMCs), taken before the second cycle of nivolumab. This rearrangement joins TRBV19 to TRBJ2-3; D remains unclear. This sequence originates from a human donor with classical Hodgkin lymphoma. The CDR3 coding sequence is TGTGCCAGTAGTATGGGGATAATCGCAGATACGCAGTATTTT. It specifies CASSMGIIADTQYF.